One sample yielded the 26 T cell receptor beta chains listed below, sequenced in a study of blood T cell repertoires in COVID-19. Clones were sequenced by immunoSEQ multiplex PCR, and TCRdb holds only the in-frame ones, with some missing. The sample carries 500,000 to 600,000 clones, around nine tenths recorded once. Material for sequencing was peripheral blood. These receptors originate from a woman aged 45-65 years with COVID-19, enrolled during active disease.

The chain couples TRBV2 to TRBJ2-7; 7 bases agree with TRBD1. From germline, CDR1 is SNHLY and CDR2 FYNNEI. CDR3 length: 19 residues. Germline trimming cut 2 bases from V and 2 bases from J; bases unmatched to any gene: 18. The CDR3 protein is CASSESVVTGSSIAYEQYF. CDR3 coding DNA: TGTGCCAGCAGTGAAAGCGTTGTGACAGGGAGTTCGATCGCCTACGAGCAGTACTTC. Full variable domain (missing parts from reference TRBV2 and TRBJ2-7): EPEVTQTPSHQVTQMGQEVILRCVPISNHLYFYWYRQILGQKVEFLVSFYNNEISEKSEIFDDQFSVERPDGSNFTLKIRSTKLEDSAMYFCASSESVVTGSSIAYEQYFGPGTRLTVT.

V usage is TRBV11-2 and J usage is TRBJ2-3; the D is unclear. Germline V gene sequence: CDR1 SGHAT, CDR2 FQNNGV. Trimming cost V 5 bases and J 3 bases, with 15 bases left between them. The CDR3 contains 15 residues. The CDR3: CASSPSLRRTDTQYF. Written as DNA, the CDR3 is TGTGCCAGCAGCCCCTCGCTAAGGAGAACAGATACGCAGTATTTT. The whole variable domain, remainder taken from reference TRBV11-2 and TRBJ2-3, is EAGVAQSPRYKIIEKRQSVAFWCNPISGHATLYWYQQILGQGPKLLIQFQNNGVVDDSQLPKDRFSAERLKGVDSTLKIQPAKLEDSAVYLCASSPSLRRTDTQYFGPGTRLTVL.

The chain carries TRBV5-1 and TRBJ2-2; D gene ambiguous. The CDR3 spans 15 residues. Germline V gives CDR1 SGHRS, CDR2 YFSETQ. V was pared by 1 base and J by 3 bases, with 10 bases between. The CDR3 is CASSLLVVDTGELFF. Written as DNA, the CDR3 is TGCGCCAGCAGCTTGCTAGTGGTGGACACCGGGGAGCTGTTTTTT.

The gene calls are TRBV28 and TRBJ1-5; 7 bases are shared with TRBD1. From germline, CDR1 is MDHEN and CDR2 SYDVKM. The CDR3 sequence is 14 residues long. V shed 4 bases, J shed 5 bases, and the junction held 5 bases outside the gene matches. DNA of the CDR3: TGTGCCAGCAGTTCCAGACAGGGAGATCAGCCCCAGCATTTT. Translated, it gives CASSSRQGDQPQHF. The variable domain in full, with the rest retrieved from reference TRBV28 and TRBJ1-5, is DVKVTQSSRYLVKRTGEKVFLECVQDMDHENMFWYRQDPGLGLRLIYFSYDVKMKEKGDIPEGYSVSREKKERFSLILESASTNQTSMYLCASSSRQGDQPQHFGDGTRLSIL.

This chain links TRBV9 with TRBJ1-3; D is possibly TRBD1 (5 bases). The CDR3 runs 13 residues. V lost 0 bases and J lost 8, with 9 bases in between. Looked up from germline, CDR1 is SGDLS and CDR2 is YYNGEE. CDR3: CASSVATGDTIYF. DNA for the CDR3: TGTGCCAGCAGCGTAGCGACGGGGGACACCATATATTTT. Using reference TRBV9 and TRBJ1-3 for the parts outside the CDR3, the full variable domain is DSGVTQTPKHLITATGQRVTLRCSPRSGDLSVYWYQQSLDQGLQFLIQYYNGEERAKGNILERFSAQQFPDLHSELNLSSLELGDSALYFCASSVATGDTIYFGEGSWLTVV.

The CDR3 bases are TGTGCCAGCAGTTCGCCCGGACAGGGGGGGACTGAAGCTTTCTTT. This codes for CASSSPGQGGTEAFF. This sequence joins TRBV6-5 and TRBJ1-1, with 10 bases aligning to TRBD1. CDR3 length: 15 residues. V trimming: 4 bases; J trimming: 5 bases; junction bases outside the gene matches: 7. Per the germline V gene, CDR1 is MNHEY and CDR2 is SVGAGI.

For the CDR3, the DNA is TGTGCCAGCAGCTTAGCGGGGGCACAGGGCGTGAATTCACCCCTCCACTTT. Translated, it gives CASSLAGAQGVNSPLHF. This rearrangement joins TRBV7-6 to TRBJ1-6, with D maybe TRBD1 (6 bases). V was trimmed by 0 bases and J by 7 bases, leaving 16 bases between them. The germline gives CDR1 SGHVS, CDR2 FNYEAQ. This CDR3 contains 17 residues.

The CDR3 DNA is TGTGCCAGTAGTACAACAGGGGGTAGGGACACTGAAGCTTTCTTT. Its translation is CASSTTGGRDTEAFF. The chain uses TRBV19 and TRBJ1-1, with 8 bases lining up with TRBD1. Germline lookup yields CDR1 LNHDA and CDR2 SQIVND (reference sequence). V shed 4 bases, J shed 3 bases, and the junction held 7 bases outside the gene matches. CDR3 length: 15 residues.

As DNA, the CDR3 is TGCGCCAGCAGCCAAGTGGCAGGGGCCTACGAGCAGTACTTC. Translation: CASSQVAGAYEQYF. V usage is TRBV4-1 and J usage is TRBJ2-7, with D tentatively TRBD1 (6 bases). Deletions cut 1 base from V and 2 bases from J, with 9 bases between. The CDR3 extends over 14 amino acids. From germline, CDR1 is MGHRA and CDR2 YSYEKL.

The rearrangement uses TRBV6-5 and TRBJ2-7, with 8 bases lining up with TRBD2. Germline V gene data show CDR1 as MNHEY and CDR2 as SVGAGI. V lost 5 bases, J lost 5 bases, and 11 bases stayed unmatched. This CDR3 comprises 15 residues. The CDR3 nucleotides are TGTGCCAGCAGTACAGCACGGGGGGGCCCGGACGAGCAGTACTTC. The encoded protein is CASSTARGGPDEQYF.

V and J are TRBV7-9 and TRBJ2-7; 10 nucleotides line up with TRBD1. The length of the CDR3 is 14 residues. In germline, CDR1 is SEHNR, CDR2 FQNEAQ (reference sequence). The V and J ends lost 5 bases and 3 bases, in that order; junction bases with no gene match: 4. CDR3 protein: CASSARDRGYEQYF. The CDR3 coding sequence is TGTGCCAGCAGCGCCAGGGACAGGGGCTACGAGCAGTACTTC.

This rearrangement joins TRBV9 to TRBJ1-1; D is unclear. Germline CDR1 is SGDLS and CDR2 is YYNGEE. The CDR3 has 13 residues. V was pared by 3 bases and J by 5 bases, with 11 bases between. CDR3 in amino acids: CASSAYSGTEAFF. Here the CDR3 DNA reads TGTGCCAGCAGCGCCTACAGTGGTACTGAAGCTTTCTTT.

This sequence joins TRBV29-1 and TRBJ2-1; the D gene is possibly TRBD1 (5 bases). The germline gives CDR1 SQVTM, CDR2 ANQGSEA. The V gene lost 5 bases and the J gene lost 0 bases, with 8 bases spanning the gap. CDR3 length: 13 amino acids. CDR3 in amino acids: CSVYRLSYNEQFF. The CDR3 nucleotides are TGCAGCGTTTACAGGCTCTCCTACAATGAGCAGTTCTTC.

The chain joins TRBV10-3 to TRBJ1-3; the D is unclear. The germline V and J ends were trimmed by 8 bases and 0 bases, with 11 bases remaining between them. From germline, CDR1 is ENHRY and CDR2 SYGVKD. The CDR3 spans 14 residues. The CDR3 DNA reads as TGTGCCATCTCCGGGGTCGGCTCTGGAAACACCATATATTTT. Translated, it gives CAISGVGSGNTIYF.

This clone came up a few times. The chain links TRBV4-1 to TRBJ1-2; D might be TRBD1 (5 bases). CDR3 length: 18 residues. Germline CDR1 reads MGHRA; CDR2 reads YSYEKL. V lost 1 base, J lost 3 bases, and 21 bases lay in between. This CDR3 is CASSQGSGAGPIDYGYTF. The CDR3 nucleotides read TGCGCCAGCAGCCAAGGGTCGGGAGCAGGGCCCATAGACTATGGCTACACCTTC.

This clone turned up a few times. This chain uses TRBV27 with TRBJ2-5; TRBD2 aligns across 8 bases. CDR1 is MNHEY, CDR2 SMNVEV, per germline (reference sequence). The junction had 4 bases not matched to a gene; V was cut back by 5 bases and J by 2 bases. This CDR3 region has 14 residues. The CDR3 reads CASSLSGVQETQYF. CDR3 sequence (DNA): TGTGCCAGCAGTCTTAGCGGGGTTCAAGAGACCCAGTACTTC.

This chain uses TRBV5-1 with TRBJ2-3; 7 nucleotides match TRBD2. Germline CDR1 is SGHRS and CDR2 is YFSETQ. V lost 4 bases to trimming and J lost 6 bases; unmatched junction nucleotides: 17. The CDR3 sequence is 17 residues long. The CDR3 reads CASSPTRGELAVDTQYF. CDR3 coding DNA: TGCGCCAGCAGCCCGACTCGGGGGGAGCTCGCCGTCGATACGCAGTATTTT.

A few counts support this clone. The sample contains more than one DNA sequence encoding this CDR3. V and J are TRBV11-2 and TRBJ2-7; TRBD2 is a possible D gene (6 bases). Germline V gene lookup returns CDR1 SGHAT and CDR2 FQNNGV. V lost 3 bases and J lost 1, with 7 bases in between. This CDR3 is 13 amino acids long. Written as DNA, the CDR3 is TGTGCCAGCAGCTTTGGGGGGTCCTACGAGCAGTACTTC. It codes for CASSFGGSYEQYF.

In DNA form, the CDR3 reads TGTGCCAGCAGTGTAGGGACAGTTAGCAATCAGCCCCAGCATTTT. Its translation: CASSVGTVSNQPQHF. The gene calls are TRBV2 and TRBJ1-5, with 7 bases that match TRBD1. Per the germline V gene, CDR1 is SNHLY and CDR2 is FYNNEI. The CDR3 loop spans 15 amino acids. Trimming cost V 4 bases and J 0 bases; bases outside gene matches: 3.

This chain uses TRBV19 with TRBJ2-1; the D is unclear. Deletions cut 4 bases from V and 4 bases from J, with 11 bases between. There are 14 residues in the CDR3. Germline V gene lookup returns CDR1 LNHDA and CDR2 SQIVND (reference sequence). This CDR3 is CASSNLDSYNEQFF. DNA for the CDR3: TGTGCCAGTAGTAACCTAGACTCTTACAATGAGCAGTTCTTC. The entire variable domain, with the rest obtained from reference TRBV19 and TRBJ2-1, is as follows: DGGITQSPKYLFRKEGQNVTLSCEQNLNHDAMYWYRQDPGQGLRLIYYSQIVNDFQKGDIAEGYSVSREKKESFPLTVTSAQKNPTAFYLCASSNLDSYNEQFFGPGTRLTVL.

In its sample, this clone was seen a few times. Other nucleotide sequences in the sample specify the same CDR3. The chain is built from TRBV5-1 and TRBJ2-5, with 9 nucleotides matching TRBD1. V shed 4 bases, J shed 2 bases, and the junction held 3 bases outside the gene matches. The CDR3 extends over 14 amino acids. The germline CDR1 and CDR2 sequences are SGHRS and YFSETQ. DNA of the CDR3: TGCGCCAGCAGCCTCGACAGGGGGCAAGAGACCCAGTACTTC. This encodes CASSLDRGQETQYF.

This chain connects TRBV29-1 to TRBJ1-2, with 8 bases fitting TRBD1. V shed 6 bases and J 3 bases; nucleotides not matched to a gene: 3. Germline-derived CDR1 and CDR2 are SQVTM and ANQGSEA. The CDR3 is 12 residues long. This CDR3 is CSVRTGHYGYTF. Written as DNA, the CDR3 is TGCAGCGTCCGGACAGGGCACTATGGCTACACCTTC.

The chain has TRBV3-1 (or the pseudogene TRBV3-2) and TRBJ1-2; no clear D. The ends were cut back, 6 bases at V and 4 bases at J, with 12 bases in the middle. The CDR3 consists of 13 residues. Per the germline V gene, CDR1 is LGHDT and CDR2 is YNNKEL (reference sequence). The CDR3: CASRLNRGYGYTF. CDR3 bases: TGTGCCAGCAGACTCAACCGGGGCTATGGCTACACCTTC.

CDR3 DNA: TGTGCCAGCAGCCTGCGAAGGGAGGTAGCGAACACTGAAGCTTTCTTT. Its protein is CASSLRREVANTEAFF. V is TRBV4-2 and J is TRBJ1-1; D uncertain. V was pared by 4 bases and J by 1 base, with 16 bases between. CDR1 is LGHNA and CDR2 is YNFKEQ in the germline V gene. The CDR3 loop spans 16 amino acids.

This clone was seen more than once but under ten times. The chain carries TRBV18 and TRBJ1-5; 7 bases line up with TRBD1. The CDR3 runs to 14 residues. Losses at the gene ends were 7 bases for V and 5 bases for J; bases not matched to a gene: 8. Germline CDR1 KGHSH, CDR2 LQKENI. The CDR3 bases are TGTGCCAGCTGTCCAGGGGGGCGGCATCAGCCCCAGCATTTT. Its translation: CASCPGGRHQPQHF.

V gene TRBV18 combines with J gene TRBJ2-2, with 7 nucleotides matching TRBD1. V lost 3 bases to trimming and J lost 5 bases; unmatched junction nucleotides: 6. Germline lookup yields CDR1 KGHSH and CDR2 LQKENI. CDR3 length: 15 amino acids. Here the CDR3 reads CASSPMTGNTGELFF. CDR3 sequence (DNA): TGTGCCAGCTCACCGATGACAGGGAATACCGGGGAGCTGTTTTTT. Full variable domain (outside the CDR3, taken from reference TRBV18 and TRBJ2-2): NAGVMQNPRHLVRRRGQEARLRCSPMKGHSHVYWYRQLPEEGLKFMVYLQKENIIDESGMPKERFSAEFPKEGPSILRIQQVVRGDSAAYFCASSPMTGNTGELFFGEGSRLTVL.